The clone carrying this TCR beta chain has just a few counts. The sample comes from a study of T cell repertoires in cytomegalovirus infection. TCRdb re-called the reads with MiXCR, one entry per CDR3 protein. The table has fewer than 400,000 distinct CDR3 sequences, around a sixth seen once. CDR1 and CDR2 from the germline V gene are LGHNA and YNFKEQ. The CDR3 loop spans 16 amino acids. V was pared by 0 bases and J by 3 bases, with 5 bases of the junction left unmatched. The sample was PBMCs. The clonotype originates from a human donor in good health (CMV status not recorded). Some clones in this sample may be carry-over from other donors' samples. The chain joins TRBV4-2 to TRBJ2-7; 10 bases agree with TRBD2. Written as DNA, the CDR3 is TGTGCCAGCAGCCAAGATCGTTTAGCGGGGGGCTACGAGCAGTACTTC. It yields the protein CASSQDRLAGGYEQYF.